These 28 T cell receptor beta chains were all obtained from the same sample, sequenced in a study of T cells in Graves' hyperthyroidism and ophthalmopathy. It was RNA transcripts that yielded the amplified TCR beta CDR3 regions. HTBI primers were the set used in a first-round RT-PCR of the TCR CDR3. TCRdb called the multiplex PCR reads again in MiXCR, with one record for every CDR3 protein. The repertoire holds 350,000 or so distinct CDR3 sequences, with around a fifth as singletons. Source material: blood. Source of these receptors: a woman between 45 and 60 years old with Graves' hyperthyroidism.

The genes are TRBV5-8 and TRBJ1-5, with 7 bases fitting TRBD1. The CDR3 length is 14 residues. V shed 4 bases and J 7 bases; nucleotides not matched to a gene: 8. Germline CDR1 is SGHTS and CDR2 is YDEGEE. CDR3 loop: CASSLTGVGQPQHF. CDR3 DNA sequence: TGTGCCAGCAGCCTAACAGGGGTCGGGCAGCCCCAGCATTTT.

This clonotype was detected only a few times. The chain employs TRBV19 and TRBJ1-6; 11 positions agree with TRBD1. The CDR3 runs 18 residues. Germline CDR1 is LNHDA and CDR2 is SQIVND (reference sequence). V shed 6 bases, J shed 9 bases, and the junction held 16 bases outside the gene matches. The CDR3 region has the DNA TGTGCCAGTAGCTCGGGACAGGGGGTGGCCAGTAACGGTTCACCCCTCCACTTT. It translates to CASSSGQGVASNGSPLHF.

This clonotype was counted many times. This chain connects TRBV11-2 to TRBJ1-5; D might be TRBD1 (6 bases). The CDR3 spans 14 residues. The V and J ends lost 2 bases and 3 bases respectively, with 8 bases between them. Looked up from germline, CDR1 is SGHAT and CDR2 is FQNNGV. Here the CDR3 reads CASSLTGINQPQHF. CDR3 coding DNA: TGTGCCAGCAGCTTAACAGGGATCAATCAGCCCCAGCATTTT.

This chain connects TRBV5-4 to TRBJ2-5; TRBD1 matches at 10 bases. This CDR3 has 15 residues. Germline CDR1 and CDR2: SGHNT and YYREEE (reference sequence). With V trimmed by 3 bases and J by 2 bases, 4 bases remained unmatched. The CDR3 spells CASSYGQGDQETQYF. CDR3 nucleotides: TGTGCCAGCAGCTATGGACAGGGGGATCAAGAGACCCAGTACTTC.

This clonotype showed up many times. This chain uses TRBV3-1 with TRBJ2-4; D ambiguous. The CDR3 has 16 residues. Trimming left V 1 base short and J 0 bases short, with 10 bases between. Germline lookup yields CDR1 LGHDT and CDR2 YNNKEL (reference sequence). This CDR3 is CASSQGGTLAKNIQYF. The CDR3 DNA is TGTGCCAGCAGCCAAGGGGGAACCCTAGCCAAAAACATTCAGTACTTC.

This clonotype showed up many times. This rearrangement joins TRBV20-1 to TRBJ2-5; TRBD1 matches 7 bases. The CDR3 loop spans 14 amino acids. Germline-derived CDR1 and CDR2 are DFQATT and SNEGSKA (reference sequence). The trim removed 5 bases at V and 5 bases at J, leaving 11 bases unmatched. The CDR3 region is CSAVDRAHGETQYF. The CDR3 region has the DNA TGCAGTGCTGTTGACAGGGCCCACGGTGAGACCCAGTACTTC.

V gene TRBV7-2 combines with J gene TRBJ1-1; 8 bases line up with TRBD1. V shed 5 bases and J 3 bases; nucleotides not matched to a gene: 8. The germline V gene encodes CDR1 SGHTA and CDR2 FQGNSA. CDR3 length: 15 amino acids. CDR3 coding DNA: TGTGCCAGCAGCCTCGACAGGGGTAGGCACACTGAAGCTTTCTTT. Protein sequence: CASSLDRGRHTEAFF.

This clonotype was observed many times. The chain links TRBV5-1 to TRBJ1-2, with D perhaps TRBD1 (6 bases). CDR3 size: 14 residues. V lost 4 bases, J lost 2 bases, and 12 bases lay in between. CDR1 is SGHRS, CDR2 YFSETQ, per germline. CDR3 loop: CASSPGGLNYGYTF. The DNA for the CDR3 is TGCGCCAGCAGCCCTGGGGGGCTGAACTATGGCTACACCTTC.

This clonotype was counted ten times or more. The chain is built from TRBV30 and TRBJ1-5; possible D gene TRBD1, 6 bases. Germline V CDR1 and CDR2: GTSNPN, SVGIG (reference sequence). Trimming shortened V by 1 base and J by 4 bases, and 11 bases separated the two germline ends. The CDR3 contains 14 residues. CDR3 in amino acids: CAWSGTGLNQPQHF. For the CDR3, the DNA is TGTGCCTGGAGTGGAACAGGGCTTAATCAGCCCCAGCATTTT.

The chain recombines TRBV2 with TRBJ1-5, with 7 bases matching TRBD1. V shed 7 bases, J shed 0 bases, and the junction held 6 bases outside the gene matches. There are 15 residues in the CDR3. Germline-derived CDR1 and CDR2 are SNHLY and FYNNEI. This chain's CDR3 is CASMRDRDSNQPQHF. As DNA, the CDR3 is TGTGCCAGCATGAGGGACAGAGATAGCAATCAGCCCCAGCATTTT.

This clonotype was seen repeatedly, ten times or more. The V call is TRBV2, the J call TRBJ1-1; D unclear. CDR1 and CDR2 (germline): SNHLY, FYNNEI. The germline V and J ends were trimmed by 7 bases and 5 bases, with 8 bases remaining between them. This CDR3 is 11 amino acids long. Here the CDR3 reads CASKGWTEAFF. As DNA, the CDR3 is TGTGCCAGCAAGGGATGGACTGAAGCTTTCTTT. Full variable domain (outside the CDR3, taken from reference TRBV2 and TRBJ1-1): EPEVTQTPSHQVTQMGQEVILRCVPISNHLYFYWYRQILGQKVEFLVSFYNNEISEKSEIFDDQFSVERPDGSNFTLKIRSTKLEDSAMYFCASKGWTEAFFGQGTRLTVV.

This chain joins TRBV12-3 or TRBV12-4 and TRBJ2-7, with D tentatively TRBD1 (5 bases). V gave up 6 bases and J gave up 5 bases, with 11 bases separating them. This CDR3 comprises 12 residues. The CDR3 DNA reads TGTGCCAGCAGCCCCTTAGGGGACGAGCAGTACTTC. The encoded protein is CASSPLGDEQYF.

The J gene is TRBJ1-2, the V gene TRBV6-1, with 7 bases that match TRBD1. The CDR3 loop spans 14 amino acids. Germline values: CDR1 MNHNS, CDR2 SASEGT. V trimming: 6 bases; J trimming: 7 bases; junction bases outside the gene matches: 11. In DNA, the CDR3 is TGTGCCAGCAGGGAGACAGGGATAAGTGGTGGCTACACCTTC. Its protein product is CASRETGISGGYTF.

Ten or more counts support this clonotype. The chain recombines TRBV5-1 with TRBJ1-1; 11 nucleotides line up with TRBD1. Germline-derived CDR1 and CDR2 are SGHRS and YFSETQ. V was pared by 4 bases and J by 4 bases, with 9 bases of the junction left unmatched. The CDR3 length is 16 residues. The CDR3 spells CASSPGRTGGFTEAFF. The CDR3 coding sequence is TGCGCCAGCAGCCCTGGACGGACAGGGGGCTTCACTGAAGCTTTCTTT. Using reference TRBV5-1 and TRBJ1-1 for the parts outside the CDR3, the full variable domain is KAGVTQTPRYLIKTRGQQVTLSCSPISGHRSVSWYQQTPGQGLQFLFEYFSETQRNKGNFPGRFSGRQFSNSRSEMNVSTLELGDSALYLCASSPGRTGGFTEAFFGQGTRLTVV.

This clonotype was observed a few times. The chain uses TRBV5-1 and TRBJ1-3; 7 nucleotides agree with TRBD1. Germline V gives CDR1 SGHRS, CDR2 YFSETQ. This CDR3 contains 14 residues. V shed 1 base and J 2 bases; nucleotides not matched to a gene: 0. CDR3 region: CASSLTGAGNTIYF. The DNA for the CDR3 is TGCGCCAGCAGCTTGACAGGGGCTGGAAACACCATATATTTT. The full variable domain, its missing parts supplied by reference TRBV5-1 and TRBJ1-3, is KAGVTQTPRYLIKTRGQQVTLSCSPISGHRSVSWYQQTPGQGLQFLFEYFSETQRNKGNFPGRFSGRQFSNSRSEMNVSTLELGDSALYLCASSLTGAGNTIYFGEGSWLTVV.

The rearrangement uses TRBV2 and TRBJ1-5; TRBD1 matches 8 bases. This CDR3 comprises 14 residues. After removal of 6 bases from V and 4 bases from J, the junction contained 5 bases not matched to a gene. Germline CDR1 SNHLY, CDR2 FYNNEI. CDR3 loop: CASRSDRDNQPQHF. The CDR3 region has the DNA TGTGCCAGCAGATCGGACAGGGATAATCAGCCCCAGCATTTT. The full variable domain, its missing parts supplied by reference TRBV2 and TRBJ1-5, is EPEVTQTPSHQVTQMGQEVILRCVPISNHLYFYWYRQILGQKVEFLVSFYNNEISEKSEIFDDQFSVERPDGSNFTLKIRSTKLEDSAMYFCASRSDRDNQPQHFGDGTRLSIL.

The V gene is TRBV27, the J gene TRBJ2-1; 11 bases match TRBD2. CDR3 length: 18 amino acids. Looked up from germline, CDR1 is MNHEY and CDR2 is SMNVEV (reference sequence). The junction had 12 bases not matched to a gene; V was cut back by 3 bases and J by 5 bases. The CDR3, as DNA: TGTGCCAGCAGTTTGCTCCGGACTAGCGGGTGGGGGCACAATGAGCAGTTCTTC. It yields the protein CASSLLRTSGWGHNEQFF.

The chain recombines TRBV11-2 with TRBJ2-4; weak D call: TRBD2 (6 bases). Germline CDR1 reads SGHAT; CDR2 reads FQNNGV. This CDR3 region has 15 residues. V was trimmed by 5 bases and J by 7 bases, leaving 18 bases between them. CDR3 coding DNA: TGTGCCAGCAGCAAAACCGCCGGGGGTAGGAACATTCAGTACTTC. The encoded protein is CASSKTAGGRNIQYF. The full variable domain, rest sourced from reference TRBV11-2 and TRBJ2-4, is EAGVAQSPRYKIIEKRQSVAFWCNPISGHATLYWYQQILGQGPKLLIQFQNNGVVDDSQLPKDRFSAERLKGVDSTLKIQPAKLEDSAVYLCASSKTAGGRNIQYFGAGTRLSVL.

The table lists this clonotype with many counts. The chain couples TRBV5-1 to TRBJ2-3; D ambiguous. V dropped 3 bases and J dropped 2 bases, with 19 bases sitting between them. The CDR3 consists of 17 residues. In germline, CDR1 is SGHRS, CDR2 YFSETQ. In nucleotides, the CDR3 is TGCGCCAGCAGCTCTCAGTCCCGCAGACGACTCACAGATACGCAGTATTTT. Translated, it gives CASSSQSRRRLTDTQYF.

This clonotype was picked up many times. This chain connects TRBV18 to TRBJ2-5; perhaps TRBD1 as D (5 bases). V lost 1 base to trimming and J lost 4 bases, with 13 bases between them. Per the germline V gene, CDR1 is KGHSH and CDR2 is LQKENI. The CDR3 totals 15 residues. As DNA, the CDR3 is TGTGCCAGCTCACCACGATCAGGGCAGGGAGAGACCCAGTACTTC. Translation gives CASSPRSGQGETQYF.

This clonotype has at least ten counts. The chain uses TRBV7-9 and TRBJ2-7, with a possible D match to TRBD1 (5 bases). The CDR3 is 15 amino acids. The V end was cut by 5 bases, the J end by 0 bases, with 14 bases between. The V gene's germline CDR1 is SEHNR and CDR2 FQNEAQ (reference sequence). CDR3 residues: CASSPDISSSYEQYF. The CDR3, as DNA: TGTGCCAGCAGCCCGGACATATCGAGCTCCTACGAGCAGTACTTC.

The V call is TRBV10-3, the J call TRBJ1-3; 8 bases are a match to TRBD1. From germline, CDR1 is ENHRY and CDR2 SYGVKD. J gave up 0 bases and V 3 bases, and 4 bases lay outside the gene matches. The length of the CDR3 is 16 residues. The DNA for the CDR3 is TGTGCCATCAGTGACTGGACAGGGCTCTCTGGAAACACCATATATTTT. It encodes CAISDWTGLSGNTIYF.

This clonotype was recorded many times. Sequence at one end of the junction differs from germline and may be a read error. This chain joins TRBV20-1 and TRBJ1-1; D gene unclear. The CDR3 runs 11 residues. CDR1 and CDR2 (germline): DFQATT, SNEGSKA (reference sequence). DNA for the CDR3: TGCAGTGCTGGAGAGGACACTGAAGCTTTCTTT. Amino acid sequence: CSAGEDTEAFF.

In regard to this clonotype: A much larger clone lies a single base off, so this may be a read error. This sequence joins TRBV7-3 and TRBJ2-7; TRBD1 agrees at 9 bases. The length of the CDR3 is 15 residues. The V segment lost 2 bases and the J segment 3 bases; nucleotides outside the gene matches: 5. Germline V lookup: CDR1 SGHTA, CDR2 FQGTGA. CDR3 protein: CASSLVGQGFYEQYF. CDR3 in DNA: TGTGCCAGCAGCTTAGTAGGACAGGGGTTCTACGAGCAGTACTTC.

This clonotype has at least ten counts. CDR3 amino acids: CASSSGQAFMNTEAFF. CDR3 nucleotide sequence: TGCGCCAGCAGCTCGGGACAGGCCTTCATGAACACTGAAGCTTTCTTT. The V and J genes are TRBV5-1 and TRBJ1-1; 8 nucleotides agree with TRBD1. CDR1 is SGHRS, CDR2 YFSETQ, per germline. CDR3 length equals 16 residues. With 3 bases clipped from V and 0 bases from J, the junction kept 7 bases outside the gene matches.

This clonotype was observed a few times. V usage is TRBV11-3 and J usage is TRBJ2-7; the match to TRBD2 covers 7 bases. V was pared by 1 base and J by 0 bases, with 6 bases of the junction left unmatched. Germline V gives CDR1 SGHNT, CDR2 YENEEA. The CDR3 totals 16 residues. The CDR3 sequence: CASSLALAGSSYEQYF. CDR3 bases: TGTGCCAGCAGCTTAGCTTTAGCGGGTAGCTCCTACGAGCAGTACTTC. Full variable domain (rest looked up from reference TRBV11-3 and TRBJ2-7): EAGVVQSPRYKIIEKKQPVAFWCNPISGHNTLYWYLQNLGQGPELLIRYENEEAVDDSQLPKDRFSAERLKGVDSTLKIQPAELGDSAVYLCASSLALAGSSYEQYFGPGTRLTVT.

This chain connects TRBV25-1 to TRBJ2-1, with 7 bases matching TRBD2. V dropped 10 bases and J dropped 4; count of bases not matched to a gene: 10. Germline V gene data show CDR1 as MGHDK and CDR2 as SYGVNS. The CDR3 contains 14 residues. CDR3 bases: TGTGCCACGGTTGGGGGGGGGAAATACAATGAGCAGTTCTTC. Translated, it gives CATVGGGKYNEQFF.

This clonotype showed up many times. V gene TRBV11-2 combines with J gene TRBJ2-7, with D perhaps TRBD2 (5 bases). The CDR3 covers 14 residues. Deletions cut 0 bases from V and 2 bases from J, with 8 bases between. Germline assignment: CDR1 SGHAT and CDR2 FQNNGV. CDR3 sequence: CASSLEAGPYEQYF. The CDR3 bases are TGTGCCAGCAGCTTAGAGGCGGGCCCCTACGAGCAGTACTTC.